This entry describes one T cell receptor beta chain. The antigen remains undetermined. CDR3 length: 14 amino acids. Trimming took 4 bases from V and 4 from J; bases not matched to a gene: 5. CDR1 is GTSNPN, CDR2 SVGIG, per germline (reference sequence). This sample is drawn from a study of beta chain features in type 1 diabetes. Since all of the isolated RNA was reverse transcribed, expressed TCRB transcripts were what got sequenced. Only in-frame clones appear in the TCRdb table, and some are missing; sequencing was by immunoSEQ multiplex PCR. The repertoire holds around 180,000 clones, with about 13% as singletons. Broader study findings: Within patients, naive, central memory and Treg TCRB repertoires seemed more similar than within healthy donors. Researchers caution that PCR might favor shorter templates, equally among patients and controls.

V and J are TRBV30 and TRBJ2-5, with 11 nucleotides matching TRBD2. Sequenced material: central memory CD4+ T cells from blood. The receptor was derived from a woman aged 18 to 35 in good health. The CDR3 loop reads CAWNSGRAGETQYF. In nucleotides, the CDR3 is TGTGCCTGGAATAGCGGGAGGGCCGGAGAGACCCAGTACTTC.